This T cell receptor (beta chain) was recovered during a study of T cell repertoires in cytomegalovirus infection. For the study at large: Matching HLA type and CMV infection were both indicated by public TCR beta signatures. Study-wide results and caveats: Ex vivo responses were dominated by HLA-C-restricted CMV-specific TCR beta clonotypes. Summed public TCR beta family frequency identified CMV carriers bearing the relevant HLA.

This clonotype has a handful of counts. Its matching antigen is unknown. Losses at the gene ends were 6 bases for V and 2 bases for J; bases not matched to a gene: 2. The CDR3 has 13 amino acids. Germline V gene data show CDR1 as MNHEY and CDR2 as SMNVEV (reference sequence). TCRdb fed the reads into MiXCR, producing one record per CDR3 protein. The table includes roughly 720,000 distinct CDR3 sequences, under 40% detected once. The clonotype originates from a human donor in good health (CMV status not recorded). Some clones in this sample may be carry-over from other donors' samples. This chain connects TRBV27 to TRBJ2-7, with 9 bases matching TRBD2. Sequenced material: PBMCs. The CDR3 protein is CASRIAGAYEQYF. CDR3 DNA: TGTGCCAGCAGAATAGCGGGAGCCTACGAGCAGTACTTC.